This T cell receptor beta chain is from a study of blood T cell repertoires in COVID-19. There are 16 residues in the CDR3. From germline, CDR1 is SGHRS and CDR2 YFSETQ. Trimming cost V 0 bases and J 2 bases; bases outside gene matches: 8. TCRdb's table, derived via immunoSEQ multiplex PCR, lists solely in-frame clones and lacks some. The sample has about 180,000 clones, roughly 78% seen once; the top ten hold 6.5% to 7%. The sequencing input was peripheral blood. The chain couples TRBV5-1 to TRBJ2-7; TRBD1 agrees at 7 bases. This TCR derives from a man between 65 and 79 years old with active or convalescent COVID-19. The DNA of the CDR3 is TGCGCCAGCAGCTTGGGACAGGGTCCCAAACCCTACGAGCAGTACTTC. Its protein is CASSLGQGPKPYEQYF.